The 21 T cell receptor beta chains below all came from one sample that was sequenced in a study of T cell clones after liver transplantation. The assay was immunoSEQ multiplex PCR, and TCRdb's table has in-frame clones only and misses some. This table holds 70,000 or so clones, more than 85% found once. The source material was CD4+ T cells from blood, sampled less than 27 months after liver transplant. The source of these receptors is a human patient who received a liver transplant. Some T cells may originate from the graft donor.

The rearrangement joins TRBV6-1 to TRBJ2-7; TRBD1 aligns across 7 bases. Germline V gene lookup returns CDR1 MNHNS and CDR2 SASEGT. CDR3 length: 13 amino acids. With V trimmed by 1 base and J by 6 bases, 3 bases remained unmatched. DNA of the CDR3: TGTGCCAGCAGTGAAGTTGGGGACAGCGAGCAGTACTTC. As protein: CASSEVGDSEQYF.

The chain is built from TRBV29-1 and TRBJ2-7, with 10 bases that match TRBD2. Per germline, CDR1 SQVTM and CDR2 ANQGSEA. CDR3 size: 12 residues. J lost 0 bases, V lost 7 bases, and 0 bases had no gene match. The CDR3: CSASGSSYEQYF. The CDR3 DNA reads as TGCAGCGCTAGCGGGAGCTCCTACGAGCAGTACTTC.

V usage is TRBV5-6 and J usage is TRBJ2-7; D uncertain. CDR1 is SGHDT, CDR2 YYEEEE, per germline. The CDR3 has 13 amino acids. The germline V and J ends were trimmed by 5 bases and 6 bases, with 15 bases remaining between them. In nucleotides, the CDR3 is TGTGCCAGCAGGGTCGGCAGGTCGGGCGAGCAGTACTTC. This sequence encodes CASRVGRSGEQYF.

The rearrangement uses TRBV7-2 and TRBJ1-5, with 8 bases matching TRBD1. From germline, CDR1 is SGHTA and CDR2 FQGNSA. Losses at the gene ends were 5 bases for V and 3 bases for J; bases not matched to a gene: 6. The CDR3 totals 15 residues. The CDR3 here is CASSPRGQDNQPQHF. The CDR3 DNA sequence: TGTGCCAGCAGCCCTCGGGGACAGGACAATCAGCCCCAGCATTTT.

The V call is TRBV28, the J call TRBJ2-2, with TRBD2 as a possible D gene (7 bases). The CDR3 spans 15 residues. Trimming left V 5 bases short and J 4 bases short, with 14 bases between. Germline V lookup: CDR1 MDHEN, CDR2 SYDVKM. CDR3 in DNA: TGTGCCAGCAGTCCCGGGGGGCCAGGCACCGGGGAGCTGTTTTTT. This gives the protein CASSPGGPGTGELFF.

The chain carries TRBV19 and TRBJ2-7; TRBD1 is a possible D gene (6 bases). The germline gives CDR1 LNHDA, CDR2 SQIVND (reference sequence). This CDR3 region has 15 residues. The V end lost 1 base, the J end lost 3 bases, and 13 bases lay between the germline ends. CDR3 amino acids: CASSIVGGDIYEQYF. The CDR3 DNA reads as TGTGCCAGTAGTATAGTAGGGGGAGATATCTACGAGCAGTACTTC.

The rearrangement uses TRBV5-1 and TRBJ2-3; perhaps TRBD2 as D (5 bases). The CDR3 is made up of 14 amino acids. The germline V and J ends were trimmed by 2 bases and 6 bases, with 13 bases remaining between them. CDR1 and CDR2 (germline): SGHRS, YFSETQ. In DNA, the CDR3 is TGCGCCAGCAGCTTCGATCCTCCGGGGGATACGCAGTATTTT. Its protein is CASSFDPPGDTQYF.

This chain joins TRBV10-3 and TRBJ2-1; 7 bases line up with TRBD2. The CDR3 loop spans 15 amino acids. Germline V CDR1 and CDR2: ENHRY, SYGVKD. The ends lost 7 bases at V and 4 bases at J; junction bases unmatched: 10. CDR3 region: CAIKSGGIIYNEQFF. Written as DNA, the CDR3 is TGTGCCATCAAGTCGGGAGGTATTATATACAATGAGCAGTTCTTC.

The chain couples TRBV7-8 to TRBJ1-4, with unresolved D. Looked up from germline, CDR1 is SGHVS and CDR2 is FQNEAQ. This CDR3 has 15 residues. Trimming left V 1 base short and J 10 bases short, with 16 bases between. The CDR3 DNA reads TGTGCCAGCAGCTTAGTTGGGCTAGGGCTAGGAAAACTGTTTTTT. Its translation: CASSLVGLGLGKLFF.

The rearrangement uses TRBV19 and TRBJ1-2, with TRBD1 as a possible D gene (5 bases). V was cut by 7 bases and J by 2 bases, with 11 bases left in between. This CDR3 spans 13 amino acids. The V gene's germline CDR1 is LNHDA and CDR2 SQIVND (reference sequence). CDR3 sequence: CASNEGANYGYTF. The CDR3 nucleotides read TGTGCCAGTAATGAAGGGGCAAACTATGGCTACACCTTC.

The chain recombines TRBV5-1 with TRBJ2-6; D remains unclear. V lost 0 bases and J lost 0, with 4 bases in between. The CDR3 contains 15 residues. The germline CDR1 and CDR2 sequences are SGHRS and YFSETQ. CDR3 loop: CASSLADSGANVLTF. DNA of the CDR3: TGCGCCAGCAGCTTGGCAGACTCTGGGGCCAACGTCCTGACTTTC. The complete variable domain, with remaining parts taken from reference TRBV5-1 and TRBJ2-6, reads KAGVTQTPRYLIKTRGQQVTLSCSPISGHRSVSWYQQTPGQGLQFLFEYFSETQRNKGNFPGRFSGRQFSNSRSEMNVSTLELGDSALYLCASSLADSGANVLTFGAGSRLTVL.

This clone has just one count. The V call is TRBV19, the J call TRBJ1-4; TRBD1 matches 7 bases. The ends lost 3 bases at V and 8 bases at J; junction bases unmatched: 12. Germline lookup yields CDR1 LNHDA and CDR2 SQIVND (reference sequence). The CDR3 length is 16 residues. The CDR3 region is CASSIFPRGISEKLFF. CDR3 nucleotides: TGTGCCAGTAGTATCTTCCCCAGGGGGATTAGCGAAAAACTGTTTTTT.

The chain recombines TRBV29-1 with TRBJ1-1; D ambiguous. Germline assignment: CDR1 SQVTM and CDR2 ANQGSEA. This CDR3 has 10 residues. Trimming removed 4 bases at V and 7 bases at J, with 7 bases between. CDR3 nucleotides: TGCAGCGTTGTGGATCGTGAAGCTTTCTTT. It codes for CSVVDREAFF.

The chain links TRBV4-3 to TRBJ2-7; D might be TRBD1 (6 bases). The V and J ends lost 0 bases and 3 bases respectively, with 12 bases between them. Germline V gives CDR1 LGHNA, CDR2 YSLEER. The CDR3 is 15 residues long. In nucleotides, the CDR3 is TGCGCCAGCAGCCAAGAGGGCAGGGGTCTCTACGAGCAGTACTTC. Encoded protein: CASSQEGRGLYEQYF.

V and J are TRBV29-1 and TRBJ1-5, with D perhaps TRBD1 (6 bases). This CDR3 is built from 13 residues. Trimming cost V 4 bases and J 5 bases, with 12 bases left between them. Germline CDR1 and CDR2: SQVTM and ANQGSEA. The CDR3, as DNA: TGCAGCGTTGGGGGGGCACGGGATCAGCCCCAGCATTTT. Residues: CSVGGARDQPQHF.

The chain combines TRBV30 with TRBJ2-5, with 9 bases fitting TRBD2. The germline CDR1 and CDR2 sequences are GTSNPN and SVGIG (reference sequence). With V trimmed by 0 bases and J by 1 base, 12 bases remained unmatched. This CDR3 has 18 amino acids. CDR3 sequence: CAWSVLGLAGTSQETQYF. The CDR3 coding sequence is TGTGCCTGGAGTGTTTTAGGGCTAGCGGGAACAAGCCAAGAGACCCAGTACTTC.

The chain has TRBV4-1 and TRBJ1-2; TRBD1 matches at 9 bases. The trim removed 3 bases at V and 7 bases at J, leaving 12 bases unmatched. CDR3 size: 16 residues. Germline V gene lookup returns CDR1 MGHRA and CDR2 YSYEKL. The CDR3 reads CASSQPPRGQGGGYTF. The CDR3 DNA is TGCGCCAGCAGCCAGCCTCCCAGGGGACAGGGTGGTGGCTACACCTTC.

The chain joins TRBV6-1 to TRBJ2-4, with 7 bases that match TRBD2. V dropped 4 bases and J dropped 0; count of bases not matched to a gene: 9. The V gene's germline CDR1 is MNHNS and CDR2 SASEGT. This CDR3 has 17 residues. This chain's CDR3 is CASSGGLGEVAKNIQYF. CDR3 nucleotides: TGTGCCAGCAGTGGAGGACTAGGAGAGGTAGCCAAAAACATTCAGTACTTC.

The V gene is TRBV5-1, the J gene TRBJ1-2; D not certain. Germline V gives CDR1 SGHRS, CDR2 YFSETQ. The CDR3 extends over 15 amino acids. Trimming took off 5 bases at V and 3 bases at J, with 17 bases between the two ends. The CDR3 bases are TGCGCCAGCAGACCGGGCACCGGGAAGGACTATGGCTACACCTTC. This translates into CASRPGTGKDYGYTF.

The chain employs TRBV15 and TRBJ1-5; D may be TRBD1 (6 bases). This CDR3 is built from 15 residues. CDR1 and CDR2 from the germline V gene are LNHNV and YYDKDF (reference sequence). Trimming pared 0 bases from V and 5 bases from J, leaving 11 bases between. The CDR3 spells CATSRDLGGDQPQHF. The CDR3 region has the DNA TGTGCCACCAGCAGAGATCTAGGGGGAGATCAGCCCCAGCATTTT.

J is TRBJ2-3 and V is TRBV19, with 11 bases that match TRBD2. V shed 5 bases, J shed 4 bases, and the junction held 11 bases outside the gene matches. The CDR3 loop spans 17 amino acids. CDR1 LNHDA and CDR2 SQIVND come from the germline V gene (reference sequence). CDR3 region: CASSASRLAGWADTQYF. Written as DNA, the CDR3 is TGTGCCAGTAGTGCCTCCAGACTAGCGGGATGGGCAGATACGCAGTATTTT.